The 20 T cell receptor beta chains reported below all come from one sample, sequenced in a study of OX40 agonist ivuxolimab in advanced cancers. Method: immunoSEQ multiplex PCR; TCRdb's copy keeps in-frame clones and lacks some. The table records about 50,000 clones, around 85% of them present only once. Sequenced here: CD4+ or CD8+ T cells sorted from blood, sampled in a trial of the OX40 agonist ivuxolimab. These TCRs come from an adult with an advanced solid tumor such as melanoma, head and neck, liver or kidney cancer.

Only a few counts were recorded for this clone. The chain links TRBV19 to TRBJ1-4, with D maybe TRBD1 (6 bases). Germline V gene sequence: CDR1 LNHDA, CDR2 SQIVND (reference sequence). The CDR3 is 14 amino acids. Trimming removed 8 bases from V and 6 bases from J, with 16 bases in between. CDR3 sequence: CASGGRDKDEKLFF. The CDR3 DNA reads as TGTGCCAGTGGGGGCCGGGACAAAGATGAAAAACTGTTTTTT. The full variable domain, its missing parts supplied by reference TRBV19 and TRBJ1-4, is DGGITQSPKYLFRKEGQNVTLSCEQNLNHDAMYWYRQDPGQGLRLIYYSQIVNDFQKGDIAEGYSVSREKKESFPLTVTSAQKNPTAFYLCASGGRDKDEKLFFGSGTQLSVL.

This chain uses TRBV18 with TRBJ2-3; D may be TRBD2 (5 bases). Trimming cost V 0 bases and J 6 bases, with 13 bases left between them. The CDR3 is 15 amino acids. Looked up from germline, CDR1 is KGHSH and CDR2 is LQKENI. CDR3 sequence reads: CASSPPGRGRDTQYF. Written as DNA, the CDR3 is TGTGCCAGCTCACCACCTGGGAGAGGGCGGGATACGCAGTATTTT.

The chain is built from TRBV23-1 and TRBJ1-3; TRBD1 might be the D (5 bases). Being an ORF, TRBV23-1 has a function that is uncertain. There are 18 residues in the CDR3. Deletions cut 1 base from V and 0 bases from J, with 16 bases between. The CDR3, as DNA: TGCGCCAGCAGTCAATGCTTGAAACAGGTCCTCTCTGGAAACACCATATATTTT. Translated, it gives CASSQCLKQVLSGNTIYF.

The chain joins TRBV5-1 to TRBJ2-7; no clear D gene. Trimming stripped 3 bases from V and 5 bases from J, with 9 bases between. This CDR3 has 12 amino acids. CDR1 is SGHRS, CDR2 YFSETQ, per germline. The CDR3 DNA follows: TGCGCCAGCAGCTCTTTAAACGACGAGCAGTACTTC. Protein sequence: CASSSLNDEQYF.

The chain carries TRBV28 and TRBJ2-1; 7 positions agree with TRBD2. Trimming at V came to 5 bases and at J to 2 bases, leaving 6 bases not matched to a gene. The CDR3 is 15 residues long. Germline V gene lookup returns CDR1 MDHEN and CDR2 SYDVKM. The CDR3: CASSPLAGAYNEQFF. The CDR3 DNA sequence: TGTGCCAGCAGTCCCCTCGCGGGAGCCTACAATGAGCAGTTCTTC.

The V call is TRBV11-2, the J call TRBJ2-2; D unresolved. Germline CDR1 and CDR2: SGHAT and FQNNGV. The CDR3 covers 13 residues. V was trimmed by 1 base and J by 5 bases, leaving 5 bases between them. Here the CDR3 reads CASSLGQTGELFF. CDR3 coding DNA: TGTGCCAGCAGCTTAGGGCAGACCGGGGAGCTGTTTTTT.

The chain has TRBV5-1 and TRBJ2-2; D is possibly TRBD1 (5 bases). CDR3 length equals 15 residues. V was shortened by 0 bases and J by 6 bases, with 12 bases between the two germline ends. Per the germline V gene, CDR1 is SGHRS and CDR2 is YFSETQ. The CDR3 is CASSLAPGMPGELFF. The CDR3 coding sequence is TGCGCCAGCAGCTTGGCTCCAGGGATGCCCGGGGAGCTGTTTTTT.

In this sample, this clone turned up a few times. An end of the junction does not agree with germline; a read error may underlie this. The gene calls are TRBV7-9 and TRBJ2-7; 9 bases are a match to TRBD2. Germline CDR1 is SEHNR and CDR2 is FQNEAQ (reference sequence). The CDR3 totals 13 residues. The chain's CDR3 is CASSLSLAGERNF. CDR3 sequence (DNA): TGTGCCAGCAGCTTATCGTTAGCGGGAGAACGCAACTTC.

Concerning this clone itself: The junction shows a germline mismatch at one end, possibly a read error. V usage is TRBV7-7 and J usage is TRBJ2-5; tentatively, D is TRBD1 (5 bases). The germline CDR1 and CDR2 sequences are SSHAT and FNYEAQ (reference sequence). CDR3 length: 16 amino acids. The CDR3 sequence is CASSTIQGRDRETQYF. In nucleotides, the CDR3 is TGTGCTAGCAGCACTATCCAGGGTAGGGATCGAGAGACCCAGTACTTC. The full variable domain, completed using reference TRBV7-7 and TRBJ2-5, is GAGVSQSPRYKVTKRGQDVTLRCDPISSHATLYWYQQALGQGPEFLTYFNYEAQPDKSGLPSDRFSAERPEGSISTLTIQRTEQRDSAMYRCASSTIQGRDRETQYFGPGTRLLVL.

The rearrangement uses TRBV5-6 and TRBJ2-1; TRBD1 is a possible D gene (6 bases). Germline assignment: CDR1 SGHDT and CDR2 YYEEEE. This CDR3 is 15 amino acids long. Trimming took off 0 bases at V and 8 bases at J, with 15 bases between the two ends. The CDR3 spells CASSLVRDTLHEQFF. As DNA, the CDR3 is TGTGCCAGCAGCTTGGTCCGGGACACGCTACATGAGCAGTTCTTC.

The chain couples TRBV6-5 to TRBJ2-1; D is possibly TRBD1 (6 bases). The CDR3 covers 14 residues. Per the germline V gene, CDR1 is MNHEY and CDR2 is SVGAGI. With 4 bases removed from V and 6 bases from J, the gap between germline ends came to 13 bases. The CDR3 region has the DNA TGTGCCAGCAGTTCCACAGGGTTTCCCAATGAGCAGTTCTTC. Translation gives CASSSTGFPNEQFF.

The gene calls are TRBV10-3 and TRBJ2-3, with 11 bases aligning to TRBD2. J was trimmed by 1 base and V by 9 bases; bases with no gene match: 3. This CDR3 comprises 14 residues. Germline-derived CDR1 and CDR2 are ENHRY and SYGVKD. The DNA for the CDR3 is TGTGCCATACGGGGACTAGCGGGCACAGATACGCAGTATTTT. This gives the protein CAIRGLAGTDTQYF.

The chain is built from TRBV10-3 and TRBJ1-2, with D perhaps TRBD1 (5 bases). V was shortened by 6 bases and J by 2 bases, with 19 bases between the two germline ends. Germline assignment: CDR1 ENHRY and CDR2 SYGVKD. There are 16 residues in the CDR3. CDR3 in amino acids: CAIRGWDVSRNYGYTF. In DNA form, the CDR3 reads TGTGCCATCAGGGGATGGGACGTCTCACGAAACTATGGCTACACCTTC.

CDR3 region: CASSDGALEQYF. The CDR3 nucleotides are TGTGCCAGCAGTGACGGGGCTCTTGAGCAGTACTTC. The V and J genes are TRBV14 and TRBJ2-7; D could derive from TRBD1 or TRBD2 (5 bases each). V lost 6 bases, J lost 7 bases, and 13 bases lay in between. Germline CDR1 SGHDN, CDR2 FVKESK. The CDR3 contains 12 residues.

The count of this clone is one. The chain is built from TRBV15 and TRBJ1-3; maybe TRBD1 (5 bases). The V gene's germline CDR1 is LNHNV and CDR2 YYDKDF (reference sequence). The CDR3 has 16 amino acids. Trimming took 0 bases from V and 4 from J, leaving 13 bases between them. CDR3 coding DNA: TGTGCCACCAGCAGAGAGGGACGAGGTGGCGGAAACACCATATATTTT. Amino acids: CATSREGRGGGNTIYF.

V is TRBV30 and J is TRBJ1-3; unclear D gene. Germline CDR1 reads GTSNPN; CDR2 reads SVGIG (reference sequence). The V end was cut by 3 bases, the J end by 0 bases, with 3 bases between. CDR3 length: 12 amino acids. The CDR3 nucleotides are TGTGCCTGGAGCATCTCTGGAAACACCATATATTTT. This sequence encodes CAWSISGNTIYF.

This clone was observed a handful of times. CDR3 residues: CASRMTDSYEQYF. As DNA, the CDR3 is TGTGCCAGCAGAATGACAGATTCCTACGAGCAGTACTTC. The V and J genes are TRBV6-6 and TRBJ2-7; D is possibly TRBD1 (5 bases). This CDR3 contains 13 residues. The V and J ends lost 6 bases and 1 base respectively, with 10 bases between them. CDR1 and CDR2 from the germline V gene are MNHNY and SVGAGI (reference sequence).

The chain carries TRBV16 and TRBJ2-2; D is undetermined. The CDR3 has 15 residues. Trimming pared 3 bases from V and 2 bases from J, leaving 10 bases between. Per the germline V gene, CDR1 is KGHSY and CDR2 is FQNENV. The DNA for the CDR3 is TGTGCCAGCAGCCACTACAGATTCAACACCGGGGAGCTGTTTTTT. It is translated as CASSHYRFNTGELFF.

The V gene is TRBV10-1, the J gene TRBJ1-3, with a possible D match to TRBD1 (6 bases). Trimming took off 2 bases at V and 0 bases at J, with 17 bases between the two ends. CDR3 length: 18 residues. From germline, CDR1 is WNHNN and CDR2 SYGVQD (reference sequence). CDR3 bases: TGCGCCAGCAGTGAGGGGGGACACTTAACGACCTCTGGAAACACCATATATTTT. It specifies CASSEGGHLTTSGNTIYF.

This chain uses TRBV6-5 with TRBJ1-3; no firm D call. V was pared by 1 base and J by 0 bases, with 10 bases between. Germline CDR1 is MNHEY and CDR2 is SVGAGI. This CDR3 spans 16 amino acids. The CDR3 sequence: CASSYYSFNSGNTIYF. The CDR3 DNA is TGTGCCAGCAGTTACTACTCCTTTAACTCTGGAAACACCATATATTTT.